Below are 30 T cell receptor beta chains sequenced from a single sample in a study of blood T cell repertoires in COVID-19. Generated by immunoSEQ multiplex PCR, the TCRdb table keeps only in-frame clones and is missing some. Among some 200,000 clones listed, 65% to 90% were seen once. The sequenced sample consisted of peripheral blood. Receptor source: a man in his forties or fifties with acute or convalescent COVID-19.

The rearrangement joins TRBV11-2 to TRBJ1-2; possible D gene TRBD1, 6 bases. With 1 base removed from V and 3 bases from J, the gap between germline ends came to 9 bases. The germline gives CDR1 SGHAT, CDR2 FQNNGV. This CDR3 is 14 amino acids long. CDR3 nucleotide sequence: TGTGCCAGCAGCTTAGGGGGGCAGCACTATGGCTACACCTTC. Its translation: CASSLGGQHYGYTF.

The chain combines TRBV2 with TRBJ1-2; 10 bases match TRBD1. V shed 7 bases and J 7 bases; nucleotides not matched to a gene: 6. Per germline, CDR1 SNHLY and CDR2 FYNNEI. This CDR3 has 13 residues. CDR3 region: CASTRQGASGYTF. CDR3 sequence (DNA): TGTGCCAGCACACGACAGGGGGCGTCTGGCTACACCTTC.

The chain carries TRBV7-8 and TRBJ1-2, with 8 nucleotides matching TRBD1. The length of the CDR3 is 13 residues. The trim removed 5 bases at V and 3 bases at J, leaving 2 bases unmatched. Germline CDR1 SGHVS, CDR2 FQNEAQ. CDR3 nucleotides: TGTGCCAGCAGCCTACAGGGGGACTATGGCTACACCTTC. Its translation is CASSLQGDYGYTF.

The CDR3 here is CASSPRDRGISPLHF. The CDR3, as DNA: TGTGCCAGCAGCCCCAGGGACAGGGGAATATCACCCCTCCACTTT. The genes are TRBV7-8 and TRBJ1-6, with TRBD1 matching over 10 bases. The CDR3 sequence is 15 residues long. V shed 5 bases and J 10 bases; nucleotides not matched to a gene: 8. The germline V gene encodes CDR1 SGHVS and CDR2 FQNEAQ.

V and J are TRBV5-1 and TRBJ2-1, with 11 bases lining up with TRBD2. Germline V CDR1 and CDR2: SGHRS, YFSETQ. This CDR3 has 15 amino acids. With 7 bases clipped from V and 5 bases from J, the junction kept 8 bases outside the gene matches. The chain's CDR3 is CASSGSSGGHNEQFF. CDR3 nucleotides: TGCGCCAGCTCGGGGTCTAGCGGGGGGCACAATGAGCAGTTCTTC.

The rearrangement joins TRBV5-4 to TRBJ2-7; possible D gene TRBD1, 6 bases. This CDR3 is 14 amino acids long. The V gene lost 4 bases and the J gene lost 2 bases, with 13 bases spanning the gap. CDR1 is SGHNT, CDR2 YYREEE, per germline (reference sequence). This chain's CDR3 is CASSRQVFPYEQYF. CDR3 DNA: TGTGCCAGCAGCCGACAGGTTTTTCCCTACGAGCAGTACTTC.

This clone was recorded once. For the CDR3, the DNA is TGTGCCAGCAGTTTATGGGACTTACGTTCGGAAGCTTTCTTT. Its translation: CASSLWDLRSEAFF. The chain employs TRBV28 and TRBJ1-1; no firm D call. The CDR3 sequence is 14 residues long. Germline V CDR1 and CDR2: MDHEN, SYDVKM. V was clipped by 0 bases and J by 8 bases, with 13 bases between them.

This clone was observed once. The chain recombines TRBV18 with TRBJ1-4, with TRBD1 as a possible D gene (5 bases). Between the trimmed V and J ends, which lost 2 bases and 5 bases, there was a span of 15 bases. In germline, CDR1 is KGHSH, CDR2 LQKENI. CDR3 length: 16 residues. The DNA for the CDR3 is TGTGCCAGCTCACCAAATGAACAGGCTTGGAATGAAAAACTGTTTTTT. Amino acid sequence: CASSPNEQAWNEKLFF.

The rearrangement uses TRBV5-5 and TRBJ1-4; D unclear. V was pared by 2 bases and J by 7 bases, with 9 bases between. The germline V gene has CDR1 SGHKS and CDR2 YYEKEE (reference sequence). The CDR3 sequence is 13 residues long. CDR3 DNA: TGTGCCAGCAGCTTAACGCCGGGTGAAAAACTGTTTTTT. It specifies CASSLTPGEKLFF.

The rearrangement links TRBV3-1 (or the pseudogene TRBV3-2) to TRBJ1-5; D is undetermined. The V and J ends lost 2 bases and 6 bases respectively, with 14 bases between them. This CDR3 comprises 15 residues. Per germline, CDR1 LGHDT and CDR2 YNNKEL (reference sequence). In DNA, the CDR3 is TGTGCCAGCAGCCAATCGAGTGGCGGGTCTCAGCCCCAGCATTTT. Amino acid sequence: CASSQSSGGSQPQHF.

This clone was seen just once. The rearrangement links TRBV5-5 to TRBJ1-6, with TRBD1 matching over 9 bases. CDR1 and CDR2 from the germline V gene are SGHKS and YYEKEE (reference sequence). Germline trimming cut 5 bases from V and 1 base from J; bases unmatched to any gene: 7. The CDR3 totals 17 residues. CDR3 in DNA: TGTGCCAGCAGACCACCCGGGACAGGGTCCTATAATTCACCCCTCCACTTT. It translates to CASRPPGTGSYNSPLHF.

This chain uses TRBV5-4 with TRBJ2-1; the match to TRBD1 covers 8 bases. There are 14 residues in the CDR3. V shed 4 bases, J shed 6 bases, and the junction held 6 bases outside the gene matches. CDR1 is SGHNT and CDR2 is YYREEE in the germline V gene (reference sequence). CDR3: CASSRQGFTNEQFF. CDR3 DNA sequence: TGTGCCAGCAGCAGACAGGGGTTTACCAATGAGCAGTTCTTC.

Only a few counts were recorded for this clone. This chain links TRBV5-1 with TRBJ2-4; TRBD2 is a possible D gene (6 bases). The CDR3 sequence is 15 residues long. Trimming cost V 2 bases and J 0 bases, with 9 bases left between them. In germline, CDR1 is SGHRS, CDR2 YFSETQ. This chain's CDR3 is CASSLWGEAKNIQYF. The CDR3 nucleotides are TGCGCCAGCAGCTTATGGGGGGAAGCCAAAAACATTCAGTACTTC.

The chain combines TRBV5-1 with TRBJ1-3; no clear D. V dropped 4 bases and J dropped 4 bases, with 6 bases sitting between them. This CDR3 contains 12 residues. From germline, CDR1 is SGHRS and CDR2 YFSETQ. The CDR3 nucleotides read TGCGCCAGCAGCGAGGAAGGAAACACCATATATTTT. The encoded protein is CASSEEGNTIYF.

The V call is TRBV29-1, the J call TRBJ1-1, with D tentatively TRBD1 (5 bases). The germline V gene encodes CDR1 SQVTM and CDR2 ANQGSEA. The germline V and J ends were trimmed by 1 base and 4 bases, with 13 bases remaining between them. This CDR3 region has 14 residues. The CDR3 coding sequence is TGCAGCGTTGAAGGGGGAGGGGCAGGCACTGAAGCTTTCTTT. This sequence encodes CSVEGGGAGTEAFF.

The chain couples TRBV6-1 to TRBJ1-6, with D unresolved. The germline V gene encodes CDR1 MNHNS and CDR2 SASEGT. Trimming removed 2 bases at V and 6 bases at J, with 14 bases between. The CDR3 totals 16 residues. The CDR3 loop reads CASSEISGYGNSPLHF. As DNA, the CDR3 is TGTGCCAGCAGTGAAATTAGCGGTTACGGTAATTCACCCCTCCACTTT.

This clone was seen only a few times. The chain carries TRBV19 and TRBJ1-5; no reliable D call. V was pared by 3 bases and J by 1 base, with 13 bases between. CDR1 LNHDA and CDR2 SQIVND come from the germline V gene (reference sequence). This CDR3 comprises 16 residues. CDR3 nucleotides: TGTGCCAGTAGTATCGGTGGGCGAGGGAGCAATCAGCCCCAGCATTTT. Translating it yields CASSIGGRGSNQPQHF.

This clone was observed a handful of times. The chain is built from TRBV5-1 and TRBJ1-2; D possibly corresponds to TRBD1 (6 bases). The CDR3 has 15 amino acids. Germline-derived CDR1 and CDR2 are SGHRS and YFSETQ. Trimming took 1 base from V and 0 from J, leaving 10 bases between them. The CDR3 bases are TGCGCCAGCAGCTTGAGGGGGAGTGCTAACTATGGCTACACCTTC. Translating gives CASSLRGSANYGYTF.

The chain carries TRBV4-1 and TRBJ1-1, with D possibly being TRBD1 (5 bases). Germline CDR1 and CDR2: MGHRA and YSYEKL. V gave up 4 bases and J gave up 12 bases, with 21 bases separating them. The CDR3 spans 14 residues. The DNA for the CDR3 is TGCGCCAGCAGCCGAGAGGATGGGGCGCTAGAGACTTTCTTT. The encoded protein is CASSREDGALETFF.

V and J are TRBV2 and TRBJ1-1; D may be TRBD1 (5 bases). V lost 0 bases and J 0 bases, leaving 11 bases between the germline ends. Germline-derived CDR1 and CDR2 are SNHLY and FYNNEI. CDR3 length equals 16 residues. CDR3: CASSEARTSMNTEAFF. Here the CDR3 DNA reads TGTGCCAGCAGTGAAGCCCGGACATCTATGAACACTGAAGCTTTCTTT.

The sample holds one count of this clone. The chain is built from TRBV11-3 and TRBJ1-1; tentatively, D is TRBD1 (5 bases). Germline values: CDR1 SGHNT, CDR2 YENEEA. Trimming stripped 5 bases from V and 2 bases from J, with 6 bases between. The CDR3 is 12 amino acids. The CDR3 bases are TGTGCCAGCAGCAGGGGTAACACTGAAGCTTTCTTT. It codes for CASSRGNTEAFF.

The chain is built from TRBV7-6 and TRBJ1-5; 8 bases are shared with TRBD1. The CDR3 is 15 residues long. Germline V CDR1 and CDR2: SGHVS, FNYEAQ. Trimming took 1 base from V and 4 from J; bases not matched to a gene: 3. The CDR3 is CASSLGTGGNQPQHF. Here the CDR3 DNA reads TGTGCCAGCAGCTTAGGCACAGGGGGGAATCAGCCCCAGCATTTT.

CDR3 loop: CASRPGTGGAGTEAFF. Written as DNA, the CDR3 is TGCGCCAGCAGGCCCGGGACAGGGGGCGCAGGGACTGAAGCTTTCTTT. The chain has TRBV5-1 and TRBJ1-1; 12 bases line up with TRBD1. CDR1 and CDR2 from the germline V gene are SGHRS and YFSETQ. The junction had 10 bases not matched to a gene; V was cut back by 5 bases and J by 5 bases. The CDR3 is 16 amino acids.

CDR3: CASSYFLTGGQETQYF. In nucleotides, the CDR3 is TGTGCCAGCAGTTACTTCCTGACAGGGGGCCAAGAGACCCAGTACTTC. This chain uses TRBV6-5 with TRBJ2-5; 9 nucleotides line up with TRBD1. V lost 1 base to trimming and J lost 1 base; unmatched junction nucleotides: 4. The germline CDR1 and CDR2 sequences are MNHEY and SVGAGI. This CDR3 region has 16 residues.

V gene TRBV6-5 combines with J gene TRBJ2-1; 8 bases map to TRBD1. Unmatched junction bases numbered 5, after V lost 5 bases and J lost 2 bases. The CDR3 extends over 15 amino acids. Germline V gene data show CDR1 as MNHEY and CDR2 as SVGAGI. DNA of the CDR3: TGTGCCAGCAGTCACGACAGGGGAACCTACAATGAGCAGTTCTTC. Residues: CASSHDRGTYNEQFF.

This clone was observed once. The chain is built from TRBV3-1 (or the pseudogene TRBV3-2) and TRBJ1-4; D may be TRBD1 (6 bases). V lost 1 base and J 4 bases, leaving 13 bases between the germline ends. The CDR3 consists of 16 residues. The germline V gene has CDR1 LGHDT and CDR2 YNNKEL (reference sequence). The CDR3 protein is CASSQVRQAYNEKLFF. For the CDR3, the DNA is TGTGCCAGCAGCCAAGTTCGACAGGCCTATAATGAAAAACTGTTTTTT.

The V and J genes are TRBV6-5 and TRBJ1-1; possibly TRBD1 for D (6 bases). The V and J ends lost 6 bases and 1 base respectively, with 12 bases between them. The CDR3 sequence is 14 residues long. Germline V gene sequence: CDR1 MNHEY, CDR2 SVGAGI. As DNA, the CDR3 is TGTGCCAGCAGAGACAGGCGAGGGAACACTGAAGCTTTCTTT. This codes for CASRDRRGNTEAFF.

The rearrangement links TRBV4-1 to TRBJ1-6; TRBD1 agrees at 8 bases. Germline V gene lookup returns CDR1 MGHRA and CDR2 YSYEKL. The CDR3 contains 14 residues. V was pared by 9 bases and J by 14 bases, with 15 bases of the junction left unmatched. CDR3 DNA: TGCGCCAGTACTTCCACAGGGGGAGATAGAGCCCTCCACTTT. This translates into CASTSTGGDRALHF.

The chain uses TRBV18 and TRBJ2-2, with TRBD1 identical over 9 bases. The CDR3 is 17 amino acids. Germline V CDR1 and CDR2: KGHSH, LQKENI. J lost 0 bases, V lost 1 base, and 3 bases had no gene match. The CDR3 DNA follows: TGTGCCAGCTCACCACAAGGGACAGGGACGAACACCGGGGAGCTGTTTTTT. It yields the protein CASSPQGTGTNTGELFF.

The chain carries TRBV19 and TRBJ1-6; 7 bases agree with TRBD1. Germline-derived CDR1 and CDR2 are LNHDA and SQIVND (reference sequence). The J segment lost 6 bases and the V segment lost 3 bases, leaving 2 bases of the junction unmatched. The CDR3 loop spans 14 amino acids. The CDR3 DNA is TGTGCCAGTAGTATTACAGGGGTTAATTCACCCCTCCACTTT. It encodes CASSITGVNSPLHF.